The clone carrying this TCR beta chain has just a few counts. These data come from a study of blood T cell repertoires in COVID-19. The germline V gene has CDR1 KGHSH and CDR2 LQKENI. The CDR3 is made up of 14 amino acids. V lost 0 bases and J lost 3, with 6 bases in between. Libraries were prepared by immunoSEQ multiplex PCR; TCRdb keeps only in-frame clonotypes and omits some of them. The sample holds 100,000 to 150,000 clones, about four fifths seen once. The chain recombines TRBV18 with TRBJ2-4; D remains ambiguous. This TCR derives from a man between 60 and 70 years old with active or convalescent COVID-19. The sample consisted of peripheral blood. CDR3 sequence reads: CASSPPRVKNIQYF. CDR3 bases: TGTGCCAGCTCACCACCCCGGGTCAAAAACATTCAGTACTTC.